This is a list of T cell receptor beta chains from one sample in a study of blood T cells in healthy people across ages. TCRdb re-called the 5' RACE reads with MiXCR, one entry per CDR3 protein. The sample has 1.5 million to 2 million distinct CDR3 sequences; roughly 28% are singletons. Input material: blood. These receptors came from a woman in her twenties or thirties in good health. CDR3s include the opening cysteine and the closing phenylalanine or tryptophan. A D gene is named only where the DNA matches it firmly. Size is stated for part of the rows, as once, few or many counts, or as a class when the clone is expanded.

d_gene: .
v_gene: TRBV6-2/TRBV6-3
abundance: .
j_gene: TRBJ1-1
CDR3aa: CASTDGNTEAFF
CDR3nt: TGTGCCAGCACCGACGGGAACACTGAAGCTTTCTTT

d_gene: .
v_gene: TRBV7-2
abundance: many
j_gene: TRBJ2-7
CDR3aa: CASSLNPAGAHEQYF
CDR3nt: TGTGCCAGCAGCTTAAATCCCGCCGGGGCTCACGAGCAGTACTTC

d_gene: TRBD1
v_gene: TRBV7-2
abundance: .
j_gene: TRBJ1-1
CDR3aa: CASSLETGGGGTEAFF
CDR3nt: TGTGCCAGCAGCTTAGAAACAGGGGGGGGTGGCACTGAAGCTTTCTTT

d_gene: .
v_gene: TRBV15
abundance: few
j_gene: TRBJ2-7
CDR3aa: CATSILGPVNEQYF
CDR3nt: TGTGCCACCAGCATACTCGGCCCGGTGAACGAGCAGTACTTC

d_gene: .
v_gene: TRBV25-1
abundance: .
j_gene: TRBJ2-1
CDR3aa: CASNPEKLKTYNEQFF
CDR3nt: TGTGCCAGCAATCCCGAAAAACTTAAAACCTACAATGAGCAGTTCTTC

d_gene: .
v_gene: TRBV5-6
abundance: .
j_gene: TRBJ1-5
CDR3aa: CASSLFRNSNQPQHF
CDR3nt: TGTGCCAGCAGCTTGTTTCGGAACAGCAATCAGCCCCAGCATTTT

d_gene: .
v_gene: TRBV5-5
abundance: .
j_gene: TRBJ1-2
CDR3aa: CASSLWGVEIYGYTF
CDR3nt: TGTGCCAGCAGCTTGTGGGGGGTGGAAATCTATGGCTACACCTTC

d_gene: .
v_gene: TRBV5-1
abundance: .
j_gene: TRBJ1-4
CDR3aa: CASSLTTSRNEKLFF
CDR3nt: TGCGCCAGCAGCTTGACTACCTCGAGGAATGAAAAACTGTTTTTT

d_gene: .
v_gene: TRBV5-5
abundance: few
j_gene: TRBJ2-1
CDR3aa: CASSLGGSRPRLNNEQFF
CDR3nt: TGTGCCAGCAGCTTGGGGGGTTCCAGGCCTCGGCTTAACAATGAGCAGTTCTTC

d_gene: .
v_gene: TRBV7-2
abundance: .
j_gene: TRBJ2-5
CDR3aa: CASSLQPETTYGQYF
CDR3nt: TGTGCCAGCAGCTTACAGCCGGAAACCACCTACGGGCAGTACTTC

d_gene: TRBD1
v_gene: TRBV18
abundance: .
j_gene: TRBJ2-7
CDR3aa: CASSQIRQGPTSYEQYF
CDR3nt: TGTGCCAGCTCCCAAATTCGACAGGGCCCTACTTCCTACGAGCAGTACTTC

d_gene: TRBD1
v_gene: TRBV12-3/TRBV12-4
abundance: .
j_gene: TRBJ2-7
CDR3aa: CASSWDRPTYEQYF
CDR3nt: TGTGCCAGCAGTTGGGACAGGCCAACCTACGAGCAGTACTTC

d_gene: TRBD2
v_gene: TRBV5-1
abundance: few
j_gene: TRBJ2-1
CDR3aa: CASSLVGTSGGDEQFF
CDR3nt: TGCGCCAGCAGCTTGGTCGGGACTAGCGGGGGGGATGAGCAGTTCTTC

d_gene: TRBD1
v_gene: TRBV20-1
abundance: .
j_gene: TRBJ2-1
CDR3aa: CSALSPGQGEDEQFF
CDR3nt: TGCAGTGCTCTCTCCCCCGGACAGGGGGAGGATGAGCAGTTCTTC

d_gene: .
v_gene: TRBV7-9
abundance: .
j_gene: TRBJ2-1
CDR3aa: CASSSFEYNEQFF
CDR3nt: TGTGCCAGCAGCTCTTTCGAATACAATGAGCAGTTCTTC

d_gene: .
v_gene: TRBV20-1
abundance: .
j_gene: TRBJ2-2
CDR3aa: CSASGGVGTGELFF
CDR3nt: TGCAGTGCTAGCGGGGGAGTGGGCACCGGGGAGCTGTTTTTT

d_gene: .
v_gene: TRBV20-1
abundance: few
j_gene: TRBJ2-7
CDR3aa: CSAREQGGGHAGYEQYF
CDR3nt: TGCAGTGCTAGAGAACAGGGTGGAGGGCACGCGGGCTACGAGCAGTACTTC

d_gene: .
v_gene: TRBV4-3
abundance: many
j_gene: TRBJ2-3
CDR3aa: CASSQENTDTQYF
CDR3nt: TGTGCCAGCAGCCAGGAGAACACAGATACGCAGTATTTT

d_gene: .
v_gene: TRBV5-1
abundance: .
j_gene: TRBJ2-3
CDR3aa: CASSLMGQRDTQYF
CDR3nt: TGCGCCAGCAGCTTGATGGGGCAAAGGGATACGCAGTATTTT

d_gene: .
v_gene: TRBV5-1
abundance: .
j_gene: TRBJ1-2
CDR3aa: CASSLEGTGPDYGYTF
CDR3nt: TGCGCCAGCAGCTTGGAGGGAACAGGGCCCGACTATGGCTACACCTTC

d_gene: TRBD1
v_gene: TRBV7-8
abundance: .
j_gene: TRBJ1-3
CDR3aa: CASSGTGTGRTIYF
CDR3nt: TGTGCCAGCAGCGGGACCGGGACAGGGAGAACCATATATTTT

d_gene: .
v_gene: TRBV14
abundance: .
j_gene: TRBJ2-3
CDR3aa: CASAPHSNTQYF
CDR3nt: TGTGCCAGCGCACCACATTCTAACACGCAGTATTTT

d_gene: TRBD2
v_gene: TRBV20-1
abundance: few
j_gene: TRBJ2-3
CDR3aa: CSATSPSGGGTDTQYF
CDR3nt: TGCAGTGCTACCTCTCCCAGCGGGGGGGGCACAGATACGCAGTATTTT

d_gene: TRBD2
v_gene: TRBV18
abundance: few
j_gene: TRBJ2-1
CDR3aa: CASSPTSGVRGNEQFF
CDR3nt: TGTGCCAGCTCACCGACTAGCGGGGTAAGGGGCAATGAGCAGTTCTTC

d_gene: .
v_gene: TRBV9
abundance: many
j_gene: TRBJ1-2
CDR3aa: CASSVDRGGGVYGYTF
CDR3nt: TGTGCCAGCAGCGTAGACCGAGGAGGGGGAGTCTATGGCTACACCTTC

d_gene: .
v_gene: TRBV4-3
abundance: few
j_gene: TRBJ1-2
CDR3aa: CASSQGVADPNYGYTF
CDR3nt: TGCGCCAGCAGCCAAGGGGTCGCGGACCCTAACTATGGCTACACCTTC

d_gene: TRBD1
v_gene: TRBV4-1
abundance: .
j_gene: TRBJ1-1
CDR3aa: CASSQGTGGLYTEAFF
CDR3nt: TGCGCCAGCAGCCAGGGGACAGGGGGACTCTACACTGAAGCTTTCTTT

d_gene: .
v_gene: TRBV5-5
abundance: few
j_gene: TRBJ2-7
CDR3aa: CASSSKNTGSGEQYF
CDR3nt: TGTGCCAGCAGCTCGAAAAATACAGGGTCCGGTGAGCAGTACTTC

d_gene: .
v_gene: TRBV27
abundance: few
j_gene: TRBJ2-7
CDR3aa: CASSLIGTESYEQYF
CDR3nt: TGTGCCAGCAGTTTAATAGGGACTGAGTCCTACGAGCAGTACTTC

d_gene: .
v_gene: TRBV20-1
abundance: .
j_gene: TRBJ2-3
CDR3aa: CSARDGGGVADTQYF
CDR3nt: TGCAGTGCTAGAGACGGTGGGGGAGTCGCCGATACGCAGTATTTC

d_gene: TRBD1
v_gene: TRBV6-5
abundance: .
j_gene: TRBJ1-4
CDR3aa: CASSWDRVSNEKLFF
CDR3nt: TGTGCCAGCAGCTGGGACAGGGTTTCTAATGAAAAACTGTTTTTT

d_gene: TRBD2
v_gene: TRBV6-5
abundance: .
j_gene: TRBJ2-7
CDR3aa: CASSYTSGDYEQYF
CDR3nt: TGTGCCAGCAGTTACACTAGCGGAGACTACGAGCAGTACTTC

d_gene: .
v_gene: TRBV27
abundance: .
j_gene: TRBJ1-2
CDR3aa: CASSKGAGSYGYTF
CDR3nt: TGTGCCAGCAGCAAAGGGGCAGGGAGCTATGGCTACACCTTC

d_gene: TRBD1
v_gene: TRBV15
abundance: .
j_gene: TRBJ1-4
CDR3aa: CATSTEIGTGNEKLFF
CDR3nt: TGTGCCACCAGCACAGAGATCGGGACAGGGAATGAAAAACTGTTTTTT

d_gene: .
v_gene: TRBV28
abundance: .
j_gene: TRBJ1-5
CDR3aa: CASRLQGFDNQPQHF
CDR3nt: TGTGCCAGCAGGCTACAGGGTTTTGACAATCAGCCCCAGCATTTT

d_gene: .
v_gene: TRBV28
abundance: few
j_gene: TRBJ1-5
CDR3aa: CASSPIRGARDQPQHF
CDR3nt: TGTGCCAGCAGCCCAATCCGGGGGGCCCGGGATCAGCCCCAGCATTTT

d_gene: TRBD2
v_gene: TRBV5-4
abundance: few
j_gene: TRBJ2-5
CDR3aa: CASSSPGGGPETQYF
CDR3nt: TGTGCCAGCAGCTCCCCCGGGGGGGGGCCGGAGACCCAGTACTTC

d_gene: .
v_gene: TRBV18
abundance: .
j_gene: TRBJ2-1
CDR3aa: CASSEGPSEQFF
CDR3nt: TGTGCCAGCTCCGAGGGGCCCAGTGAGCAGTTCTTC

d_gene: .
v_gene: TRBV6-5
abundance: many
j_gene: TRBJ2-5
CDR3aa: CASGREETQYF
CDR3nt: TGTGCCAGCGGGCGGGAAGAGACCCAGTACTTC

d_gene: TRBD2
v_gene: TRBV7-9
abundance: few
j_gene: TRBJ2-2
CDR3aa: CASSLGLAGGGVTGELFF
CDR3nt: TGTGCCAGCAGCCTCGGACTAGCGGGAGGGGGAGTCACCGGGGAGCTGTTTTTT

d_gene: TRBD2
v_gene: TRBV4-3
abundance: many
j_gene: TRBJ2-7
CDR3aa: CASSQDPGLAGSYEQYF
CDR3nt: TGTGCCAGCAGCCAAGATCCGGGACTAGCGGGATCCTACGAGCAGTACTTC

d_gene: .
v_gene: TRBV29-1
abundance: .
j_gene: TRBJ1-2
CDR3aa: CSPFETSYGYTF
CDR3nt: TGCAGCCCCTTCGAGACAAGCTATGGCTACACCTTC

d_gene: TRBD1
v_gene: TRBV7-3
abundance: .
j_gene: TRBJ2-1
CDR3aa: CASSGPGNDRVTYNEQFF
CDR3nt: TGTGCCAGCAGCGGACCGGGTAATGACAGGGTCACCTACAATGAGCAGTTCTTC

d_gene: TRBD2
v_gene: TRBV29-1
abundance: .
j_gene: TRBJ2-5
CDR3aa: CSVKTSGGGQETQYF
CDR3nt: TGCAGCGTAAAGACTAGCGGGGGGGGACAAGAGACCCAGTACTTC

d_gene: .
v_gene: TRBV5-5
abundance: .
j_gene: TRBJ2-1
CDR3aa: CASSPGHKASNEQFF
CDR3nt: TGTGCCAGCAGCCCCGGACACAAAGCTTCCAATGAGCAGTTCTTC

d_gene: TRBD2
v_gene: TRBV12-3/TRBV12-4
abundance: .
j_gene: TRBJ2-7
CDR3aa: CASSLSAGGPVEQYF
CDR3nt: TGTGCCAGCAGTTTATCAGCGGGAGGGCCAGTTGAGCAGTACTTC

d_gene: .
v_gene: TRBV5-1
abundance: many
j_gene: TRBJ2-7
CDR3aa: CASSLQGDMIYEQYF
CDR3nt: TGCGCCAGCAGCTTACAGGGTGATATGATCTACGAGCAGTACTTC

d_gene: .
v_gene: TRBV6-6
abundance: .
j_gene: TRBJ1-4
CDR3aa: CASSYLEGANEKLFF
CDR3nt: TGTGCCAGCAGTTACTTGGAGGGAGCTAATGAAAAACTGTTTTTT

d_gene: .
v_gene: TRBV7-9
abundance: .
j_gene: TRBJ2-1
CDR3aa: CASSSSQSGPYNEQFF
CDR3nt: TGTGCCAGCAGCTCTTCTCAGTCGGGTCCCTACAATGAGCAGTTCTTC

d_gene: TRBD1
v_gene: TRBV12-3/TRBV12-4
abundance: .
j_gene: TRBJ1-2
CDR3aa: CASGFWGTGYGYTF
CDR3nt: TGTGCCAGCGGATTCTGGGGGACAGGATATGGCTACACCTTC

d_gene: .
v_gene: TRBV7-9
abundance: many
j_gene: TRBJ2-3
CDR3aa: CASSLRTSTDTQYF
CDR3nt: TGCGCCAGCAGCCTCCGGACTAGCACAGATACGCAGTATTTT

d_gene: .
v_gene: TRBV10-3
abundance: .
j_gene: TRBJ1-1
CDR3aa: CATTNRLDEAFF
CDR3nt: TGTGCGACTACGAACCGGTTGGATGAAGCTTTCTTT

d_gene: TRBD2
v_gene: TRBV18
abundance: many
j_gene: TRBJ2-4
CDR3aa: CASSLKAASGPLAKNIQYF
CDR3nt: TGTGCCAGCTCATTAAAGGCGGCTAGCGGGCCGTTAGCCAAAAACATTCAGTACTTC

d_gene: .
v_gene: TRBV6-5
abundance: .
j_gene: TRBJ2-7
CDR3aa: CASSLSGQGSANEQYF
CDR3nt: TGTGCCAGTAGTTTGTCAGGGCAGGGATCAGCCAACGAGCAGTACTTC

d_gene: .
v_gene: TRBV29-1
abundance: many
j_gene: TRBJ2-5
CDR3aa: CSVERDLGAGETQYF
CDR3nt: TGCAGCGTTGAAAGAGATCTAGGAGCGGGAGAGACCCAGTACTTC

d_gene: TRBD1
v_gene: TRBV29-1
abundance: many
j_gene: TRBJ2-1
CDR3aa: CSASSGTGGNEQFF
CDR3nt: TGCAGCGCATCCTCCGGGACAGGGGGCAATGAGCAGTTCTTC

d_gene: .
v_gene: TRBV5-1
abundance: .
j_gene: TRBJ2-1
CDR3aa: CASSPMTSYNEQFF
CDR3nt: TGCGCCAGCAGCCCGATGACCAGTTACAATGAGCAGTTCTTC